The 9 T cell receptor beta chains presented below share a single source sample, sequenced in a study of response to subunit inactivated influenza vaccine. TCRdb used MiXCR to reprocess the RT-PCR reads, holding one entry per CDR3 protein. The profile shows 500,000 to 600,000 distinct CDR3 sequences, around 15% of them singletons. The specimen was PBMCs from blood, collected 12 days after vaccination. The receptors shown here come from a man aged 45-65 years who received an inactivated influenza vaccine.

V and J are TRBV12-3 or TRBV12-4 and TRBJ1-2; D is unclear. The ends were cut back, 3 bases at V and 8 bases at J, with 13 bases in the middle. This CDR3 comprises 13 residues. The CDR3 bases are TGTGCCAGCAGTTTTAATAACATGCGGGGCTACACCTTC. Its protein product is CASSFNNMRGYTF.

Concerning this clonotype: The junction does not match germline at one end; this may be a read error. The chain combines TRBV12-3 or TRBV12-4 with TRBJ2-1; TRBD2 matches 10 bases. This CDR3 contains 15 residues. CDR3 coding DNA: TGTGTCAGCAGTCTAGCGGGGGCTGTTCTCCATGAGCAGTTCTTC. This translates into CVSSLAGAVLHEQFF.

The rearrangement links TRBV7-9 to TRBJ2-2, with unresolved D. V lost 1 base and J 6 bases, leaving 6 bases between the germline ends. CDR3 length: 13 residues. CDR1 and CDR2 (germline): SEHNR, FQNEAQ (reference sequence). Here the CDR3 reads CASSLGASGELFF. Written as DNA, the CDR3 is TGTGCCAGCAGCTTAGGGGCATCCGGGGAGCTGTTTTTT.

This clonotype occurred a few times. The CDR3 coding sequence is TGTGCCAGCAGCTTGGGACAGGGGGCAAGTTATGGCTACACCTTC. This encodes CASSLGQGASYGYTF. The chain combines TRBV7-9 with TRBJ1-2; 12 bases align to TRBD1. Germline V gene lookup returns CDR1 SEHNR and CDR2 FQNEAQ (reference sequence). The junction had 4 bases not matched to a gene; V was cut back by 3 bases and J by 5 bases. The length of the CDR3 is 15 residues.

A few counts support this clonotype. The CDR3 is CASSSGRAGRTDTQYF. DNA of the CDR3: TGTGCCAGCAGCTCTGGGAGGGCAGGACGGACAGATACGCAGTATTTT. This chain uses TRBV7-3 with TRBJ2-3, with 7 bases identical to TRBD2. CDR1 is SGHTA, CDR2 FQGTGA, per germline. V was pared by 4 bases and J by 3 bases, with 10 bases of the junction left unmatched. This CDR3 comprises 16 residues.

The chain uses TRBV7-2 and TRBJ2-7, with TRBD2 matching 9 bases. In germline, CDR1 is SGHTA, CDR2 FQGNSA. J gave up 0 bases and V 5 bases, and 5 bases lay outside the gene matches. The CDR3 loop spans 15 amino acids. In DNA, the CDR3 is TGTGCCAGCAGCCGATTTAGCGGGGGCTCCTACGAGCAGTACTTC. Amino acid sequence: CASSRFSGGSYEQYF. Filled out from reference TRBV7-2 and TRBJ2-7, the complete variable domain reads GAGVSQSPSNKVTEKGKDVELRCDPISGHTALYWYRQSLGQGLEFLIYFQGNSAPDKSGLPSDRFSAERTGGSVSTLTIQRTQQEDSAVYLCASSRFSGGSYEQYFGPGTRLTVT.

The V and J genes are TRBV2 and TRBJ1-1; D is undetermined. CDR1 and CDR2 from the germline V gene are SNHLY and FYNNEI. V dropped 8 bases and J dropped 4 bases, with 14 bases sitting between them. The CDR3 runs to 13 residues. The CDR3 bases are TGTGCCAGCCACCGGACGGGCGGCACTGAAGCTTTCTTT. Residues: CASHRTGGTEAFF.

CDR3 coding DNA: TGCGCCAGCAGTGAGGACTTTCAGGGAACTGAAGCTTTCTTT. Translated, it gives CASSEDFQGTEAFF. The chain uses TRBV10-2 and TRBJ1-1; tentatively, D is TRBD1 (5 bases). V was pared by 2 bases and J by 5 bases, with 12 bases between. Germline V gene sequence: CDR1 WSHSY, CDR2 SAAADI. The CDR3 length is 14 residues.

A few counts support this clonotype. The V and J genes are TRBV10-3 and TRBJ2-3; D is unresolved. CDR3 size: 14 residues. Trimming shortened V by 4 bases and J by 1 base, and 9 bases separated the two germline ends. Germline values: CDR1 ENHRY, CDR2 SYGVKD. CDR3 region: CAISGRPGTDTQYF. The CDR3 DNA reads TGTGCCATCAGTGGTCGCCCAGGCACAGATACGCAGTATTTT.